A selection of T cell receptor beta chains follows, all from one sample in a study of OX40 agonist ivuxolimab in advanced cancers. Only in-frame clones appear in the TCRdb table, and some are missing; sequencing was by immunoSEQ multiplex PCR. The sample lists around 65,000 clones, 91% seen once, with 0.25% to 0.3% in the top ten. The specimen was CD4+ or CD8+ T cells sorted from blood, collected in a trial of the OX40 agonist ivuxolimab. Receptors originate from an adult with an advanced solid tumor such as melanoma, head and neck, liver or kidney cancer. Each CDR3 is given with its conserved first and last residue. D genes are given only for firm matches. Some rows mark clone size as missing; the rest say once, few, many or name a class of expanded clone.

D gene,J gene,clone size,V gene,CDR3 protein,CDR3 DNA
NA,TRBJ2-3,NA,TRBV7-6,CASSLEDTQYF,TGTGCCAGCAGCTTAGAAGATACGCAGTATTTT
NA,TRBJ1-1,medium-sized,TRBV2,CASKTGVGNTEAFF,TGTGCCAGCAAAACCGGGGTAGGGAACACTGAAGCTTTCTTT
TRBD1,TRBJ1-4,NA,TRBV25-1,CASSVKHRGLVEKLFF,TGTGCCAGCAGTGTCAAACACAGGGGGCTGGTTGAAAAACTGTTTTTT
TRBD1,TRBJ1-5,NA,TRBV5-8,CASSDRQGINQPQHF,TGTGCCAGCAGCGATCGACAGGGAATCAATCAGCCCCAGCATTTT
TRBD1,TRBJ2-7,once,TRBV29-1,CSVDDRDRSSYEQYF,TGCAGCGTTGACGACCGGGACAGGAGCTCCTACGAGCAGTACTTC
NA,TRBJ2-5,once,TRBV30,CAWITSSAQYF,TGTGCCTGGATAACCTCCTCGGCCCAGTACTTC
NA,TRBJ2-5,NA,TRBV15,CATSRDRVETQYF,TGTGCCACCAGCAGAGACAGGGTTGAGACCCAGTACTTC
TRBD1,TRBJ1-1,NA,TRBV5-4,CASSDRQGYTEAFF,TGTGCCAGCAGCGATCGACAGGGGTACACTGAAGCTTTCTTT
TRBD1,TRBJ1-6,NA,TRBV27,CASTLRGTGSFSPLHF,TGTGCCAGCACCTTAAGGGGGACAGGGAGCTTCTCACCCCTCCACTTT
NA,TRBJ2-7,NA,TRBV6-4,CASSDSLARDEQYF,TGTGCCAGCAGTGACTCTCTTGCGAGGGACGAGCAGTACTTC
NA,TRBJ2-5,NA,TRBV5-1,CASSLSGQFFQETQYF,TGCGCCAGCAGCTTAAGTGGACAGTTTTTCCAAGAGACCCAGTACTTC
NA,TRBJ2-6,NA,TRBV18,CASSRGANVLTF,TGTGCCAGCTCCCGCGGGGCCAACGTCCTGACTTTC
NA,TRBJ2-7,NA,TRBV28,CASSSLLAFYEQYF,TGTGCCAGCAGTTCACTACTAGCCTTCTACGAGCAGTACTTC
TRBD2,TRBJ2-3,NA,TRBV7-7,CASSLGVSGRPPDTQYF,TGTGCCAGCAGCTTAGGAGTTAGCGGGAGGCCCCCAGATACGCAGTATTTT
TRBD1,TRBJ2-7,NA,TRBV28,CASSWDRAYEQYF,TGTGCCAGCAGTTGGGACAGAGCCTACGAGCAGTACTTC
NA,TRBJ2-5,NA,TRBV7-2,CASSLGAGGETQYF,TGTGCCAGCAGCTTAGGGGCAGGTGGGGAGACCCAGTACTTC
TRBD2,TRBJ2-2,NA,TRBV19,CASSYRTSGSGELFF,TGTGCCAGTAGTTACAGGACTAGCGGGTCGGGGGAGCTGTTTTTT
NA,TRBJ2-3,NA,TRBV6-5,CASRTQGSNTQYF,TGTGCCAGCAGGACACAGGGCTCGAATACGCAGTATTTT
NA,TRBJ2-1,NA,TRBV2,CASTLGNRPIAHEQFF,TGTGCCAGCACTTTGGGAAATAGGCCCATAGCCCATGAGCAGTTCTTC
TRBD1,TRBJ1-1,NA,TRBV5-4,CASSPGQRDTEAFF,TGTGCCAGCAGCCCGGGACAGAGGGACACTGAAGCTTTCTTT
TRBD1,TRBJ1-1,NA,TRBV15,CATSGPDRATSLLNTEAFF,TGTGCCACCAGCGGCCCGGACAGGGCAACTAGTTTGTTGAACACTGAAGCTTTCTTT
TRBD1,TRBJ2-7,NA,TRBV2,CASSKDRDYEQYF,TGTGCCAGCAGTAAGGACAGGGACTACGAGCAGTACTTC
TRBD1,TRBJ2-3,few,TRBV2,CAGGQGVVGTQYF,TGTGCCGGGGGACAGGGGGTTGTCGGGACGCAGTATTTT
NA,TRBJ1-5,NA,TRBV2,CASMSGPNQPQHF,TGTGCCAGCATGTCAGGGCCCAATCAGCCCCAGCATTTT
TRBD2,TRBJ2-2,NA,TRBV29-1,CSVELAGAFRELFF,TGCAGCGTTGAACTAGCGGGAGCATTTAGGGAGCTGTTTTTT
TRBD2,TRBJ2-1,NA,TRBV9,CASSSGLANYNEQFF,TGTGCCAGCAGCTCGGGACTAGCGAATTACAATGAGCAGTTCTTC
TRBD2,TRBJ2-2,NA,TRBV5-1,CASRIPSGSTGELFF,TGCGCCAGCCGCATTCCTAGCGGGAGCACCGGGGAGCTGTTTTTT
NA,TRBJ1-3,NA,TRBV2,CASRGDSGNTIYF,TGTGCCAGCAGGGGGGACTCTGGAAACACCATATATTTT
NA,TRBJ2-7,few,TRBV18,CASSPTPGAVNEQYF,TGTGCCAGCTCACCGACCCCGGGGGCTGTCAACGAGCAGTACTTC
NA,TRBJ2-3,NA,TRBV2,CASGGEGAGDTQYF,TGTGCCAGCGGTGGGGAGGGGGCGGGCGATACGCAGTATTTT
NA,TRBJ1-6,NA,TRBV19,CASTPTGGGAPLHF,TGTGCCAGTACCCCCACGGGTGGGGGGGCTCCCCTCCACTTT
NA,TRBJ2-7,NA,TRBV9,CASSPRTTTEQYF,TGTGCCAGCAGCCCCCGGACTACTACCGAGCAGTACTTC
TRBD1,TRBJ2-6,NA,TRBV28,CASSLPGTGVNSGANVLTF,TGTGCCAGCAGTTTACCCGGGACAGGTGTCAACTCTGGGGCCAACGTCCTGACTTTC
NA,TRBJ1-2,NA,TRBV28,CASSLPGGRDGYTF,TGTGCCAGCAGTTTACCTGGCGGGCGGGATGGCTACACCTTC
NA,TRBJ2-4,NA,TRBV21-1,CASSKMVAKNIQYF,TGTGCCAGCAGCAAAATGGTAGCCAAAAACATTCAGTACTTC
TRBD2,TRBJ2-1,NA,TRBV7-8,CASSQIGTSGTNTRDEQFF,TGTGCCAGCAGCCAAATCGGGACTAGCGGGACTAATACCCGCGATGAGCAGTTCTTC
NA,TRBJ2-4,NA,TRBV6-6,CASSTLGTRGIQYF,TGTGCCAGCAGTACCTTGGGGACGCGGGGCATTCAGTACTTC
NA,TRBJ2-7,once,TRBV28,CASSFVRDYEQYF,TGTGCCAGCAGTTTCGTCAGGGACTACGAGCAGTACTTC
NA,TRBJ1-5,NA,TRBV28,CASSFRQESNQPQHF,TGTGCCAGCAGTTTTAGACAGGAAAGCAATCAGCCCCAGCATTTT
TRBD2,TRBJ2-3,NA,TRBV30,CAWSVEGRGTDTQYF,TGTGCCTGGAGTGTAGAAGGGAGGGGCACAGATACGCAGTATTTT
TRBD1,TRBJ2-2,NA,TRBV19,CASSIPPTGTGNTGELFF,TGTGCCAGTAGTATCCCGCCGACTGGGACAGGGAACACCGGGGAGCTGTTTTTT
NA,TRBJ1-1,NA,TRBV19,CASSSYRAPNTEAFF,TGTGCCAGTAGTTCCTACAGGGCCCCGAACACTGAAGCTTTCTTT
TRBD1,TRBJ1-4,NA,TRBV28,CASSGGTGVEKLFF,TGTGCCAGCAGTGGAGGGACAGGCGTTGAAAAACTGTTTTTT
NA,TRBJ2-2,NA,TRBV19,CASSIGGGNTGELFF,TGTGCCAGTAGTATTGGAGGGGGGAACACCGGGGAGCTGTTTTTT
TRBD1,TRBJ1-1,NA,TRBV28,CASRRQGENTEAFF,TGTGCCAGCAGACGACAGGGGGAGAACACTGAAGCTTTCTTT
TRBD2,TRBJ2-2,NA,TRBV30,CAWRGTNPGELFF,TGTGCCTGGAGAGGGACTAACCCCGGGGAGCTGTTTTTT
NA,TRBJ1-1,NA,TRBV6-1,CASSEEGRNTEAFF,TGTGCCAGCAGTGAAGAAGGACGGAACACTGAAGCTTTCTTT
NA,TRBJ1-3,NA,TRBV5-6,CASSSMDRGNTIYF,TGTGCCAGCAGCTCGATGGACCGCGGAAACACCATATATTTT
TRBD1,TRBJ2-1,NA,TRBV6-6,CASSPLDRGLYNEQFF,TGTGCCAGCAGCCCCCTGGACAGGGGGCTCTACAATGAGCAGTTCTTC
NA,TRBJ2-7,NA,TRBV19,CASSIAWSYEQYF,TGTGCCAGTAGTATAGCTTGGTCTTACGAGCAGTACTTC
NA,TRBJ1-2,NA,TRBV11-3,CASSPVPNYGYTF,TGTGCCAGCAGCCCCGTTCCTAACTATGGCTACACCTTC
NA,TRBJ2-1,NA,TRBV10-3,CAITPRDRSSYNEQFF,TGTGCCATCACCCCTAGGGACCGAAGCTCCTACAATGAGCAGTTCTTC
NA,TRBJ2-4,NA,TRBV4-1,CASSEGETLLAKNIQYF,TGCGCCAGCAGCGAGGGGGAAACTCTCCTAGCCAAAAACATTCAGTACTTC
TRBD2,TRBJ2-5,NA,TRBV5-1,CASSWGLAGVETQYF,TGCGCCAGCAGCTGGGGACTAGCGGGAGTTGAGACCCAGTACTTC
TRBD1,TRBJ2-1,NA,TRBV6-5,CASSADRASYNEQFF,TGTGCCAGCAGTGCGGACAGGGCCTCCTACAATGAGCAGTTCTTC
NA,TRBJ2-1,NA,TRBV15,CATSRDTGTFSYNEQFF,TGTGCCACCAGCAGAGACACCGGGACTTTCTCCTACAATGAGCAGTTCTTC
NA,TRBJ1-5,NA,TRBV27,CASSGIGNSNQPQHF,TGTGCCAGCAGTGGAATAGGGAATAGCAATCAGCCCCAGCATTTT
TRBD1,TRBJ2-1,once,TRBV19,CASRDRVHNEQFF,TGTGCCAGTAGGGACAGGGTACACAATGAGCAGTTCTTC
TRBD2,TRBJ2-7,NA,TRBV5-1,CASSLASGSNYEQYF,TGCGCCAGCAGCTTGGCGAGCGGGAGTAACTACGAGCAGTACTTC